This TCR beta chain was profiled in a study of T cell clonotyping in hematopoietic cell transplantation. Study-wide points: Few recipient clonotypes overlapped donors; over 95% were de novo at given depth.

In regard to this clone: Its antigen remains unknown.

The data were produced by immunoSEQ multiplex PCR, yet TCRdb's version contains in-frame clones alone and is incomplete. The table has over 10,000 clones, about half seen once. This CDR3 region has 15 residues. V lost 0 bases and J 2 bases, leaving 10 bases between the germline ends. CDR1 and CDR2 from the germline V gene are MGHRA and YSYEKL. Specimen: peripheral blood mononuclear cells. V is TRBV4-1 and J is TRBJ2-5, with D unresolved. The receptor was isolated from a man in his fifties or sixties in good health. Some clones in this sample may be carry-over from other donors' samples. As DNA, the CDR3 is TGCGCCAGCAGCCAAGATGGTCATTTTCAAGAGACCCAGTACTTC. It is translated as CASSQDGHFQETQYF.